The 8 T cell receptor beta chains presented below share a single source sample, sequenced in a study of blood T cell repertoires in COVID-19. TCRdb's copy holds only in-frame clones and misses some; the assay was immunoSEQ multiplex PCR. Of 85,000 to 120,000 clones listed, over 65% are singletons. The specimen sequenced was peripheral blood. Source of these receptors: a man older than 75 with COVID-19, enrolled during active disease.

The chain joins TRBV6-1 to TRBJ2-2; TRBD1 matches at 8 bases. J gave up 0 bases and V 7 bases, and 4 bases lay outside the gene matches. The CDR3 covers 15 residues. Germline V gene lookup returns CDR1 MNHNS and CDR2 SASEGT. The CDR3 region is CASTGQGTNTGELFF. CDR3 DNA: TGTGCCAGCACAGGACAGGGAACGAACACCGGGGAGCTGTTTTTT.

The chain carries TRBV27 and TRBJ2-1; the match to TRBD2 covers 10 bases. Germline CDR1 MNHEY, CDR2 SMNVEV (reference sequence). Unmatched junction bases numbered 15, after V lost 6 bases and J lost 4 bases. The CDR3 length is 18 residues. The CDR3 protein is CASRRSRAGGFWYNEQFF. The DNA of the CDR3 is TGTGCCAGCAGGCGGTCTCGAGCGGGAGGGTTCTGGTACAATGAGCAGTTCTTC.

Comment on this clone: At one end, the junction sequence differs from germline, possibly due to a read error. The rearrangement links TRBV2 to TRBJ1-1, with TRBD1 matching 7 bases. CDR1 and CDR2 (germline): SNHLY, FYNNEI. This CDR3 is 14 amino acids long. The CDR3 coding sequence is TGTGCCAACAGTGATACAGGGGAGAACACTGAAGCTTTCTTT. Protein: CANSDTGENTEAFF.

This clone turned up a few times. The V and J genes are TRBV7-9 and TRBJ2-4; TRBD1 is a possible D gene (5 bases). Germline assignment: CDR1 SEHNR and CDR2 FQNEAQ (reference sequence). V gave up 4 bases and J gave up 1 base, with 17 bases separating them. The CDR3 spans 17 residues. CDR3 region: CASSSQGGGGAKNIQYF. In DNA, the CDR3 is TGTGCCAGCAGCTCCCAGGGTGGTGGTGGGGCCAAAAACATTCAGTACTTC.

The V call is TRBV4-3, the J call TRBJ2-5; TRBD2 agrees at 10 bases. Germline-derived CDR1 and CDR2 are LGHNA and YSLEER. The CDR3 is 14 amino acids. The J segment lost 4 bases and the V segment lost 3 bases, leaving 2 bases of the junction unmatched. CDR3 sequence (DNA): TGCGCCAGCAGCCAGCGGACTAGCGGAGAGACCCAGTACTTC. Translated, it gives CASSQRTSGETQYF.

This chain links TRBV10-3 with TRBJ2-2; 9 positions match TRBD2. Unmatched junction bases numbered 21, after V lost 2 bases and J lost 2 bases. CDR3 size: 22 residues. Germline V lookup: CDR1 ENHRY, CDR2 SYGVKD. CDR3 amino acids: CAISELTITQGTGTSNTGELFF. Written as DNA, the CDR3 is TGTGCCATCAGTGAGCTTACCATAACCCAGGGAACCGGGACTAGCAACACCGGGGAGCTGTTTTTT.

V usage is TRBV6-2 or TRBV6-3 and J usage is TRBJ1-2; D is unclear. V was cut by 5 bases and J by 6 bases, with 16 bases left in between. The CDR3 is 14 amino acids. Germline loops: CDR1 MNHEY, CDR2 SVGEGT. The CDR3 sequence is CASSASPGVDGYTF. CDR3 bases: TGTGCCAGCAGTGCCTCGCCCGGGGTTGATGGCTACACCTTC.

The chain's CDR3 is CASSFPGTGDAYGYTF. CDR3 DNA sequence: TGTGCCAGCAGCTTTCCCGGGACAGGGGATGCTTATGGCTACACCTTC. The J gene is TRBJ1-2, the V gene TRBV5-6, with TRBD1 matching over 10 bases. CDR3 length: 16 residues. Trimming took 2 bases from V and 5 from J; bases not matched to a gene: 9. Germline loops: CDR1 SGHDT, CDR2 YYEEEE. The full variable domain, completed using reference TRBV5-6 and TRBJ1-2, is DAGVTQSPTHLIKTRGQQVTLRCSPKSGHDTVSWYQQALGQGPQFIFQYYEEEERQRGNFPDRFSGHQFPNYSSELNVNALLLGDSALYLCASSFPGTGDAYGYTFGSGTRLTVV.